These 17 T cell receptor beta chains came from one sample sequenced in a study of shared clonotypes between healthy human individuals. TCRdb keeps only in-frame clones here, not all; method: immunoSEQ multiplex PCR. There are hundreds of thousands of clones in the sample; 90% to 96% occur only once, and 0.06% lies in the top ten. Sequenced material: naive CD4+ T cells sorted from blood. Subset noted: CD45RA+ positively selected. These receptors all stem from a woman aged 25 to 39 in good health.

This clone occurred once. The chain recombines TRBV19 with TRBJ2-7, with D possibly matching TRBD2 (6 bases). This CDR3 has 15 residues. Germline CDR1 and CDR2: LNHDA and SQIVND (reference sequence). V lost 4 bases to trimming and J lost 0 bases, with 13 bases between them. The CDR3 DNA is TGTGCCAGTAGTACCGGGGACTCCACCTCCTACGAGCAGTACTTC. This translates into CASSTGDSTSYEQYF.

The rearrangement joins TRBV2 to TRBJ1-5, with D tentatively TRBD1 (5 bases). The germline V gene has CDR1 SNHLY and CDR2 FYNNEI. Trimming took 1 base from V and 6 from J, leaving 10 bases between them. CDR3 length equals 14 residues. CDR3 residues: CASSEGGGGQPQHF. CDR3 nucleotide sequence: TGTGCCAGCAGTGAAGGGGGGGGAGGTCAGCCCCAGCATTTT.

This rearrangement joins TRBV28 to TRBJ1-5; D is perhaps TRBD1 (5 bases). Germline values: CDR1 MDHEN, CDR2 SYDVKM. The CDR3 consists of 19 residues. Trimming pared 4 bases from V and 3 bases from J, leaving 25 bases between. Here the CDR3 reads CASSYSPGPQNSANQPQHF. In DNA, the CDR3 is TGTGCCAGCAGTTACTCACCGGGACCGCAGAATTCTGCCAATCAGCCCCAGCATTTT.

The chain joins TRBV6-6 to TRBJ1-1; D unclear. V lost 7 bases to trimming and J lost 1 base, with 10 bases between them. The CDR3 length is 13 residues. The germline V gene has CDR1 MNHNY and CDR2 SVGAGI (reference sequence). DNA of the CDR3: TGTGCCAGCACCCGGACGGGGAACACTGAAGCTTTCTTT. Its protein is CASTRTGNTEAFF.

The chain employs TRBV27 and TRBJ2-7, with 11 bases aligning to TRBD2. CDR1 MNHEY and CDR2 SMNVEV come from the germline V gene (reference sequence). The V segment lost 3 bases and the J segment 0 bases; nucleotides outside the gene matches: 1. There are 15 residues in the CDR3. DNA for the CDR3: TGTGCCAGCAGTTTGGGACTAGCGGACTCCTACGAGCAGTACTTC. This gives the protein CASSLGLADSYEQYF.

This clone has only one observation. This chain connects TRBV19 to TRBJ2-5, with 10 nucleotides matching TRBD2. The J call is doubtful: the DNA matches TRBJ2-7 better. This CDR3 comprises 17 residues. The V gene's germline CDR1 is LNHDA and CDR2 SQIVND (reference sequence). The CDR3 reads CASSRRWLAGVRYEQYF. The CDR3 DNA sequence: TGTGCCAGTAGTCGTCGTTGGCTAGCGGGAGTTCGGTACGAGCAGTACTTC.

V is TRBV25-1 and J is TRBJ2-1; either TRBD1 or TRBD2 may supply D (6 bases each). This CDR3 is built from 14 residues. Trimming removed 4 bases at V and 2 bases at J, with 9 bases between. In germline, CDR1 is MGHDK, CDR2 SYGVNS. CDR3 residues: CASSGGGTYNEQFF. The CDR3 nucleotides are TGTGCCAGCAGTGGAGGGGGGACCTACAATGAGCAGTTCTTC.

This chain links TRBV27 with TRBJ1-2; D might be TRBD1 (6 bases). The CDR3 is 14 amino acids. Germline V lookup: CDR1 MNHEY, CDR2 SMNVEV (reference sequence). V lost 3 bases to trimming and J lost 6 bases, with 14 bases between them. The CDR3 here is CASSFEGGINGYTF. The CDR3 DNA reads TGTGCCAGCAGTTTCGAGGGGGGCATAAATGGCTACACCTTC.

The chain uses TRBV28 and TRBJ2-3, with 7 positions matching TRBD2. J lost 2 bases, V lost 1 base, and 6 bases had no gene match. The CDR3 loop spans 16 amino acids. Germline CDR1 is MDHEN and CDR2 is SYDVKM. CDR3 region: CASSLSLAASTDTQYF. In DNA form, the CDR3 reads TGTGCCAGCAGTTTATCCCTAGCGGCCTCCACAGATACGCAGTATTTT.

The CDR3 nucleotides are TGTGCCAGCAGTGATGGTGGCAGAACCTACGAGCAGTACTTC. Translating it yields CASSDGGRTYEQYF. This rearrangement joins TRBV6-1 to TRBJ2-7; no firm D call. CDR3 length: 14 residues. The germline V gene encodes CDR1 MNHNS and CDR2 SASEGT. The V gene lost 3 bases and the J gene lost 2 bases, with 11 bases spanning the gap.

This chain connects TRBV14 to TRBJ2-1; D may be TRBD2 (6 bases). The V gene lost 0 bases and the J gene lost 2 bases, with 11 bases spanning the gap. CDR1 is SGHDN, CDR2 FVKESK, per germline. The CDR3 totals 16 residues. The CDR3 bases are TGTGCCAGCAGCCAAGAGTTGGGGGGACCCTACAATGAGCAGTTCTTC. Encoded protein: CASSQELGGPYNEQFF.

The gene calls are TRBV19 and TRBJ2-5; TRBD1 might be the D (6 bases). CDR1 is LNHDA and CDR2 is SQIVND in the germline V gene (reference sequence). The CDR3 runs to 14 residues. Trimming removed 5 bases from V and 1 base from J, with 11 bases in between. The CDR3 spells CASSPTGIQETQYF. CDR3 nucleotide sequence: TGTGCCAGTAGTCCCACAGGGATCCAAGAGACCCAGTACTTC.

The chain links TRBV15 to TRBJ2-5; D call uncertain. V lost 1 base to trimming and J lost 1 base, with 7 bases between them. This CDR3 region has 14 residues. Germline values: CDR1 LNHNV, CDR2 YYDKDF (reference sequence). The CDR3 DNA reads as TGTGCCACCAGCAGAGGGCATCCCCAAGAGACCCAGTACTTC. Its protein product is CATSRGHPQETQYF. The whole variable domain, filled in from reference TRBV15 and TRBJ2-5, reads DAMVIQNPRYQVTQFGKPVTLSCSQTLNHNVMYWYQQKSSQAPKLLFHYYDKDFNNEADTPDNFQSRRPNTSFCFLDIRSPGLGDTAMYLCATSRGHPQETQYFGPGTRLLVL.

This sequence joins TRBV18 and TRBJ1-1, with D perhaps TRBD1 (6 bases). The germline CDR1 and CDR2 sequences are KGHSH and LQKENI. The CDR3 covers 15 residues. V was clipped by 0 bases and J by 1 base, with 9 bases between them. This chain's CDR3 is CASSPPAGENTEAFF. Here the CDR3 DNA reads TGTGCCAGCTCACCACCGGCAGGGGAGAACACTGAAGCTTTCTTT.

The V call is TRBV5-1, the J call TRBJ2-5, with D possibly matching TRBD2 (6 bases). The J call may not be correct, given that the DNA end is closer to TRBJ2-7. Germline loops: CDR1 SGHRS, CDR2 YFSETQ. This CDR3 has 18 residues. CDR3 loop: CASSLAPQGVAATYEQYF. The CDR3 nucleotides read TGCGCCAGCAGCTTGGCACCTCAGGGAGTAGCGGCCACCTACGAGCAGTACTTC.

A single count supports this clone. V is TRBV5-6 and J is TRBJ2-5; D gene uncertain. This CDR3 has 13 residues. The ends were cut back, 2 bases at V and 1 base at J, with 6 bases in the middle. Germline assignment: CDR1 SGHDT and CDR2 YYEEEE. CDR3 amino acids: CASSFRSQETQYF. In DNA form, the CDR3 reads TGTGCCAGCAGCTTCAGGTCCCAAGAGACCCAGTACTTC.

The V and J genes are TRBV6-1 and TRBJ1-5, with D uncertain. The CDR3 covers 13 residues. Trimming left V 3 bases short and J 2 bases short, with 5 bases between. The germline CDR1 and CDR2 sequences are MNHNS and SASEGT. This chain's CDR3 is CASSDKGNQPQHF. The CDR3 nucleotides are TGTGCCAGCAGTGATAAGGGCAATCAGCCCCAGCATTTT.